The 32 T cell receptor beta chains below come from one sample, sequenced in a study of blood T cell repertoires in COVID-19. Clones were read by immunoSEQ multiplex PCR, and TCRdb kept only the in-frame ones, dropping some. Here the sample spans 200,000 to 300,000 clones, approximately 88% being singletons. Sequenced material: PBMCs or T cells enriched from blood (not recorded which). Source of these receptors: a woman aged 35 to 49 with acute COVID-19.

This clone appeared once. The chain carries TRBV6-5 and TRBJ2-7; no definite D call. There are 11 residues in the CDR3. V lost 6 bases and J lost 2, with 5 bases in between. CDR1 is MNHEY and CDR2 is SVGAGI in the germline V gene. The CDR3 region is CASRTAYEQYV. The CDR3 DNA follows: TGTGCCAGCAGAACAGCCTACGAGCAGTACGTC.

This clone has only one observation. The chain joins TRBV28 to TRBJ1-1; D uncertain. CDR1 and CDR2 from the germline V gene are MDHEN and SYDVKM. V dropped 2 bases and J dropped 6 bases, with 19 bases sitting between them. CDR3 length: 16 residues. CDR3 sequence reads: CASSLVRETRRAEAFF. DNA of the CDR3: TGTGCCAGCAGTTTAGTCCGGGAGACAAGGCGCGCTGAAGCTTTCTTT.

Only one count was recorded for this clone. The genes are TRBV28 and TRBJ2-7, with 9 bases identical to TRBD1. CDR3 length equals 15 residues. The V and J ends lost 5 bases and 2 bases, in that order; junction bases with no gene match: 7. Germline V lookup: CDR1 MDHEN, CDR2 SYDVKM. CDR3 DNA sequence: TGTGCCAGCAGTCAGGGTGGGACAGGGACCTACGAGCAGTACTTC. Its translation: CASSQGGTGTYEQYF.

The chain has TRBV2 and TRBJ2-7, with D possibly matching TRBD2 (6 bases). Germline V gives CDR1 SNHLY, CDR2 FYNNEI. This CDR3 spans 19 amino acids. V lost 5 bases and J lost 0, with 26 bases in between. The CDR3: CASSLRSIAVGGYSYEQYV. The CDR3 DNA follows: TGTGCCAGCAGTCTCCGTTCAATAGCCGTGGGGGGATACTCCTACGAGCAGTACGTC.

This clone was seen a handful of times. Other DNA sequences within the sample encode an identical CDR3. The chain is built from TRBV5-1 and TRBJ2-7; 10 nucleotides match TRBD2. The CDR3 runs to 14 residues. Germline V lookup: CDR1 SGHRS, CDR2 YFSETQ. The V gene end was trimmed by 3 bases and the J gene end by 1 base; junction bases not matched to a gene: 1. As DNA, the CDR3 is TGCGCCAGCAGCTCAGCGGGAGGGTCCTACGAGCAGTACTTC. The encoded protein is CASSSAGGSYEQYF. Using reference TRBV5-1 and TRBJ2-7 for the parts outside the CDR3, the full variable domain is KAGVTQTPRYLIKTRGQQVTLSCSPISGHRSVSWYQQTPGQGLQFLFEYFSETQRNKGNFPGRFSGRQFSNSRSEMNVSTLELGDSALYLCASSSAGGSYEQYFGPGTRLTVT.

V is TRBV3-1 (or the pseudogene TRBV3-2) and J is TRBJ2-5, with D perhaps matching TRBD2 (5 bases). Trimming took off 4 bases at V and 7 bases at J, with 16 bases between the two ends. CDR3 size: 14 residues. In germline, CDR1 is LGHDT, CDR2 YNNKEL (reference sequence). The CDR3 is CASSRIGGSGTQYF. For the CDR3, the DNA is TGTGCCAGCAGCCGAATCGGCGGGTCCGGGACCCAGTACTTC.

The chain uses TRBV9 and TRBJ1-5; D uncertain. V lost 0 bases, J lost 3 bases, and 10 bases lay in between. The germline V gene encodes CDR1 SGDLS and CDR2 YYNGEE. This CDR3 is built from 15 residues. CDR3 sequence (DNA): TGTGCCAGCAGCGTAGGGCAGGCCTCCAATCAGCCCCAGCATTTT. Translating gives CASSVGQASNQPQHF.

This chain connects TRBV30 to TRBJ2-1; no firm D call. Germline V gene lookup returns CDR1 GTSNPN and CDR2 SVGIG (reference sequence). Trimming stripped 4 bases from V and 3 bases from J, with 10 bases between. This CDR3 has 13 amino acids. CDR3 in DNA: TGTGCCTGGAATACCCAGGTCTACAATGAGCAGTTCTTC. It translates to CAWNTQVYNEQFF.

CDR3 sequence reads: CASSPRGLDTQYF. The CDR3, as DNA: TGTGCCAGCAGCCCAAGGGGCCTAGATACGCAGTATTTT. The rearrangement joins TRBV2 to TRBJ2-3; D possibly corresponds to TRBD1 (5 bases). The V gene's germline CDR1 is SNHLY and CDR2 FYNNEI. Trimming removed 6 bases at V and 5 bases at J, with 12 bases between. This CDR3 is 13 amino acids long.

This chain uses TRBV24-1 with TRBJ1-1, with TRBD1 as a possible D gene (5 bases). This CDR3 spans 14 amino acids. Trimming stripped 6 bases from V and 3 bases from J, with 13 bases between. CDR1 and CDR2 from the germline V gene are KGHDR and SFDVKD. The CDR3 nucleotides read TGTGCCACCAGTCCGGGGGGGGAGGACACTGAAGCTTTCTTT. Protein sequence: CATSPGGEDTEAFF.

Turning to this clone: The same CDR3 arises from other DNA sequences in this sample as well. This chain uses TRBV27 with TRBJ2-7; no firm D call. The CDR3 runs to 11 residues. The V end was cut by 8 bases, the J end by 0 bases, with 5 bases between. Germline CDR1 is MNHEY and CDR2 is SMNVEV (reference sequence). CDR3 bases: TGTGCCAGCGGGCGCTCCTACGAGCAGTACTTC. Its translation is CASGRSYEQYF.

V usage is TRBV19 and J usage is TRBJ1-2; D gene unclear. Germline V gene lookup returns CDR1 LNHDA and CDR2 SQIVND (reference sequence). V was shortened by 5 bases and J by 2 bases, with 6 bases between the two germline ends. The CDR3 is 12 residues long. CDR3 residues: CASSSRNYGYTF. CDR3 bases: TGTGCCAGTAGTTCCCGGAACTATGGCTACACCTTC.

The chain links TRBV5-6 to TRBJ2-7; TRBD2 aligns across 8 bases. The CDR3 has 15 amino acids. Unmatched junction bases numbered 7, after V lost 3 bases and J lost 2 bases. Germline lookup yields CDR1 SGHDT and CDR2 YYEEEE. CDR3 bases: TGTGCCAGCAGCTCAGATCCAGCGGGAGCCTACGAGCAGTACTTC. Protein: CASSSDPAGAYEQYF.

The chain is built from TRBV27 and TRBJ1-1; 11 bases are a match to TRBD1. With V trimmed by 4 bases and J by 3 bases, 7 bases remained unmatched. Germline V lookup: CDR1 MNHEY, CDR2 SMNVEV (reference sequence). The CDR3 totals 16 residues. The CDR3 loop reads CASSSGQGAGDTEAFF. In nucleotides, the CDR3 is TGTGCCAGCAGTTCCGGACAGGGGGCTGGGGACACTGAAGCTTTCTTT.

The chain couples TRBV24-1 to TRBJ2-5, with 9 bases lining up with TRBD2. This CDR3 spans 15 amino acids. J lost 4 bases, V lost 9 bases, and 11 bases had no gene match. In germline, CDR1 is KGHDR, CDR2 SFDVKD. CDR3: CATGFPGLARETQYF. In nucleotides, the CDR3 is TGTGCCACCGGCTTTCCGGGACTAGCTAGAGAGACCCAGTACTTC.

The chain joins TRBV10-2 to TRBJ2-5, with D perhaps matching TRBD2 (6 bases). Germline V gives CDR1 WSHSY, CDR2 SAAADI. V dropped 5 bases and J dropped 2 bases, with 9 bases sitting between them. The CDR3 length is 13 residues. CDR3 sequence: CASSRDSQETQYF. CDR3 coding DNA: TGCGCCAGCAGTAGGGACTCGCAAGAGACCCAGTACTTC.

V and J are TRBV10-1 and TRBJ2-1; no reliable D call. V was shortened by 4 bases and J by 7 bases, with 11 bases between the two germline ends. This CDR3 has 13 amino acids. The germline V gene has CDR1 WNHNN and CDR2 SYGVQD (reference sequence). The CDR3 sequence: CASSVVRGNEQFF. CDR3 nucleotides: TGCGCCAGCAGTGTAGTGCGCGGTAATGAGCAGTTCTTC.

The CDR3 DNA sequence: TGTGCCAGCAGCGCCGGGACTAGCGCAGACCTAGCCAAAAACATTCAGTACTTC. It is translated as CASSAGTSADLAKNIQYF. V usage is TRBV14 and J usage is TRBJ2-4; TRBD2 agrees at 10 bases. The germline gives CDR1 SGHDN, CDR2 FVKESK. V lost 5 bases and J lost 0; bases outside the gene matches: 10. The CDR3 contains 18 residues.

A single count supports this clone. The chain has TRBV30 and TRBJ1-1; the D gene is possibly TRBD1 (6 bases). There are 13 residues in the CDR3. Deletions cut 4 bases from V and 1 base from J, with 10 bases between. Germline assignment: CDR1 GTSNPN and CDR2 SVGIG (reference sequence). The CDR3 DNA reads as TGTGCCTGGATGGGGGGGGCGAACACTGAAGCTTTCTTT. Translation gives CAWMGGANTEAFF.

V and J are TRBV19 and TRBJ2-1; maybe TRBD2 (6 bases). The CDR3 has 14 residues. V dropped 4 bases and J dropped 12 bases, with 19 bases sitting between them. Per the germline V gene, CDR1 is LNHDA and CDR2 is SQIVND (reference sequence). CDR3 sequence (DNA): TGTGCCAGTAGTAAGGACGGGAGTTATAGTGGGCAGTTCTTC. Protein product: CASSKDGSYSGQFF.

The J gene is TRBJ1-6, the V gene TRBV27; TRBD1 agrees at 8 bases. From germline, CDR1 is MNHEY and CDR2 SMNVEV (reference sequence). The V gene end was trimmed by 6 bases and the J gene end by 6 bases; junction bases not matched to a gene: 10. There are 16 residues in the CDR3. Here the CDR3 reads CASRRPGGAGNSPLHF. The CDR3 DNA reads as TGTGCCAGCAGGAGACCAGGGGGCGCGGGTAATTCACCCCTCCACTTT.

The chain recombines TRBV4-1 with TRBJ1-5; 7 nucleotides agree with TRBD1. The germline gives CDR1 MGHRA, CDR2 YSYEKL. This CDR3 contains 17 residues. V was clipped by 2 bases and J by 0 bases; unmatched bases: 7. The CDR3: CASSQRTGADSNQPQHF. The CDR3 bases are TGCGCCAGCAGCCAAAGGACAGGAGCGGATAGCAATCAGCCCCAGCATTTT.

This clone was found a few times. The chain combines TRBV11-2 with TRBJ1-1; 7 bases map to TRBD1. CDR1 is SGHAT, CDR2 FQNNGV, per germline. Unmatched junction bases numbered 9, after V lost 5 bases and J lost 3 bases. The CDR3 is 15 residues long. The CDR3 bases are TGTGCCAGCAGCACCCGACAGGGATGGGACACTGAAGCTTTCTTT. This sequence encodes CASSTRQGWDTEAFF.

CDR3 region: CSVQIRGSNQPQHF. The CDR3 region has the DNA TGCAGCGTCCAAATCCGGGGTAGCAATCAGCCCCAGCATTTT. The chain couples TRBV29-1 to TRBJ1-5, with D unresolved. The germline CDR1 and CDR2 sequences are SQVTM and ANQGSEA. V lost 6 bases and J lost 0, with 12 bases in between. The CDR3 has 14 amino acids.

The V call is TRBV28, the J call TRBJ2-1, with TRBD1 matching 8 bases. V was clipped by 7 bases and J by 0 bases; unmatched bases: 2. The CDR3 consists of 14 residues. Germline assignment: CDR1 MDHEN and CDR2 SYDVKM. This CDR3 is CASITGGSYNEQFF. CDR3 coding DNA: TGTGCCAGCATTACAGGGGGCTCCTACAATGAGCAGTTCTTC.

This chain links TRBV2 with TRBJ1-2; D gene unclear. The CDR3 sequence is 13 residues long. Trimming cost V 4 bases and J 10 bases, with 16 bases left between them. Germline V CDR1 and CDR2: SNHLY, FYNNEI. CDR3 sequence: CASSVAGSDLYTF. CDR3 bases: TGTGCCAGCAGTGTCGCCGGGAGCGACCTCTACACCTTC. Drawing the rest from reference TRBV2 and TRBJ1-2, the complete variable domain is EPEVTQTPSHQVTQMGQEVILRCVPISNHLYFYWYRQILGQKVEFLVSFYNNEISEKSEIFDDQFSVERPDGSNFTLKIRSTKLEDSAMYFCASSVAGSDLYTFGSGTRLTVV.

V and J are TRBV24-1 and TRBJ2-1; TRBD2 matches 8 bases. Germline values: CDR1 KGHDR, CDR2 SFDVKD. The CDR3 totals 14 residues. J was trimmed by 8 bases and V by 4 bases; bases with no gene match: 6. CDR3 loop: CATSDSGSSHEQFF. CDR3 nucleotides: TGTGCCACCAGTGACAGCGGGAGTTCCCATGAGCAGTTCTTC.

V gene TRBV24-1 combines with J gene TRBJ2-3; weak D call: TRBD1 (6 bases). This CDR3 is built from 15 residues. The ends were cut back, 2 bases at V and 7 bases at J, with 15 bases in the middle. Germline V gene data show CDR1 as KGHDR and CDR2 as SFDVKD. The CDR3 protein is CATSDSYGGKNTQYF. The CDR3 DNA is TGTGCCACCAGTGATTCCTATGGGGGCAAGAATACGCAGTATTTT.

This clone showed up just a few times. The chain uses TRBV15 and TRBJ2-2; 10 bases align to TRBD2. From germline, CDR1 is LNHNV and CDR2 YYDKDF (reference sequence). The CDR3 spans 18 residues. The J segment lost 6 bases and the V segment lost 0 bases, leaving 10 bases of the junction unmatched. The CDR3 region has the DNA TGTGCCACCAGCAGAGATTTTTCTAGCGGGAGACGTCCCGGGGAGCTGTTTTTT. Protein: CATSRDFSSGRRPGELFF.

Written as DNA, the CDR3 is TGTGCCAGCAGCCCTTACGGGACTCCCGACTCCTACGAGCAGTACTTC. Translated, it gives CASSPYGTPDSYEQYF. The gene calls are TRBV11-2 and TRBJ2-7, with a weak D call TRBD2 (6 bases). This CDR3 contains 16 residues. Germline CDR1 SGHAT, CDR2 FQNNGV. The V gene lost 5 bases and the J gene lost 0 bases, with 17 bases spanning the gap.

For the CDR3, the DNA is TGTGCCAGCAGTTTAGCGGGATTAAGCTACAATGAGCAGTTCTTC. This sequence encodes CASSLAGLSYNEQFF. This chain connects TRBV28 to TRBJ2-1, with a weak D call TRBD2 (6 bases). V lost 2 bases and J 3 bases, leaving 11 bases between the germline ends. CDR3 length equals 15 residues. Looked up from germline, CDR1 is MDHEN and CDR2 is SYDVKM.

The genes are TRBV6-2 or TRBV6-3 and TRBJ1-3, with D unclear. Germline V lookup: CDR1 MNHEY, CDR2 SVGEGT. The V end lost 6 bases, the J end lost 2 bases, and 17 bases lay between the germline ends. The CDR3 is 16 residues long. CDR3 region: CASSSPLDPAGNTIYF. In DNA, the CDR3 is TGTGCCAGCAGCTCACCGCTAGATCCGGCTGGAAACACCATATATTTT.